This T cell receptor (beta chain) was identified in a study of T cells in tumors and immune-related adverse events (dated by TCRdb to 2020 to 2022). The treatment or condition label, as the study defines it: nivolumab (PD-1 blockade) given before sampling. The DNeasy Blood and Tissue Kit was used to extract DNA from the formalin-fixed paraffin-embedded specimens. A note on this clone: Its antigen remains undetermined. No much larger clonotype is one base removed from it; base qualities were not supplied.

The TCR beta locus was amplified and sequenced using the immunoSEQ assay, from which bulk TCR Vbeta CDR3 data were obtained. As for the original processing: CDR3s were excluded if they were non-productive, were shorter than 7 amino acids, or did not start with C or end with F/W. Analysis was restricted to specimens with at least 1000 reads, and each clonotype was defined at the amino acid level. Clonality was calculated as 1 minus Pielou's evenness. To equalize library sizes, abundance-weighted random subsampling with replacement was performed and repeated 100 times so that 95% confidence intervals could be reported. The Morisita overlap index was used to quantify repertoire overlap, and for each specimen the top 40 clones were checked for overlap with the irAE. The source is immuneACCESS, and TCRdb retained only in-frame sequences with V and J called. Part of the clones is not carried over; for the studies checked, unresolved V genes explain less than half of this, and the remainder is unexplained. V, J and clone size derive from that table, while D and trimming were established from the DNA sequence. This sample comprises hundreds of clones, around nine tenths of them detected only once. The ten largest clones capture around 9.6% of the sample.

Cut back by 5 bases and 9 bases, the V and J ends lie 28 bases apart. Via the germline V gene (reference sequence), CDR1 is MNHEY and CDR2 SMNVEV. There are 18 amino acids in the CDR3, from cysteine to phenylalanine inclusive. CDR3 DNA is the only sequence kept; it has 54 bases, read in frame from the first base. The sequencing used tumor tissue, collected from a patient treated with anti-PD-1 therapy. The source of this sequence is a female donor with metastatic renal cell carcinoma. The V gene is TRBV27 and the J gene is TRBJ2-2, and the D gene may be TRBD1, 6 bases matching. The CDR3 sequence is CASSLAISGAPDMWELFF. The DNA is as follows: TGTGCCAGCAGTCTCGCTATATCAGGGGCCCCCGATATGTGGGAGCTGTTTTTT.